These 27 T cell receptor beta chains came from one sample sequenced in a study of blood T cell repertoires in COVID-19. Method: immunoSEQ multiplex PCR; TCRdb's copy keeps in-frame clones and lacks some. The sample gives roughly 200,000 clones, 70% to 90% of which show up once; more than 3% is in the top ten. The sample was peripheral blood. These receptor sequences come from a man in his 60s with acute or convalescent COVID-19.

This chain joins TRBV5-1 and TRBJ1-6, with no clear D. Germline lookup yields CDR1 SGHRS and CDR2 YFSETQ. V lost 1 base and J 5 bases, leaving 4 bases between the germline ends. The CDR3 consists of 13 residues. The CDR3 coding sequence is TGCGCCAGCAGCTTGCGTAATAATTCACCCCTCCACTTT. This translates into CASSLRNNSPLHF. Based on the CDR3 plus reference TRBV5-1 and TRBJ1-6, the full variable domain is KAGVTQTPRYLIKTRGQQVTLSCSPISGHRSVSWYQQTPGQGLQFLFEYFSETQRNKGNFPGRFSGRQFSNSRSEMNVSTLELGDSALYLCASSLRNNSPLHFGNGTRLTVT.

The gene calls are TRBV19 and TRBJ1-5, with 7 bases aligning to TRBD1. From germline, CDR1 is LNHDA and CDR2 SQIVND (reference sequence). The CDR3 totals 14 residues. Trimming removed 6 bases from V and 0 bases from J; junction bases left unmatched: 2. The CDR3 bases are TGTGCCAGTAGAGACAGGGATAGCAATCAGCCCCAGCATTTT. Its translation: CASRDRDSNQPQHF.

V is TRBV5-8 and J is TRBJ2-1, with 10 bases lining up with TRBD2. The V and J ends lost 4 bases and 3 bases, in that order; junction bases with no gene match: 13. Per germline, CDR1 SGHTS and CDR2 YDEGEE. The CDR3 has 18 residues. The CDR3 bases are TGTGCCAGCAGCCAATCCCAGTGGACTAGCGGAGGCTACAATGAGCAGTTCTTC. Translating gives CASSQSQWTSGGYNEQFF.

The J gene is TRBJ2-1, the V gene TRBV5-1; possible D gene TRBD2, 6 bases. The CDR3 sequence is 15 residues long. Deletions cut 3 bases from V and 7 bases from J, with 17 bases between. CDR1 SGHRS and CDR2 YFSETQ come from the germline V gene. The DNA for the CDR3 is TGCGCCAGCAGCTCCGCGGCGGGGTCCATGAATGAGCAGTTCTTC. The encoded protein is CASSSAAGSMNEQFF.

This clone was seen only a few times. The CDR3 region is CASSEISPDQPQHF. For the CDR3, the DNA is TGTGCCAGCAGTGAAATTTCTCCTGATCAGCCCCAGCATTTT. V is TRBV2 and J is TRBJ1-5, with D hard to call. V was pared by 2 bases and J by 5 bases, with 10 bases between. Germline values: CDR1 SNHLY, CDR2 FYNNEI. CDR3 length: 14 residues.

The chain employs TRBV25-1 and TRBJ2-1; 8 bases agree with TRBD2. Germline CDR1 reads MGHDK; CDR2 reads SYGVNS. J lost 0 bases, V lost 4 bases, and 5 bases had no gene match. The CDR3 sequence is 16 residues long. The CDR3 protein is CASSGLAPSSYNEQFF. The CDR3 coding sequence is TGTGCCAGCAGTGGACTAGCGCCGAGCTCCTACAATGAGCAGTTCTTC.

V is TRBV7-9 and J is TRBJ2-7, with D perhaps TRBD2 (6 bases). The germline gives CDR1 SEHNR, CDR2 FQNEAQ (reference sequence). The CDR3 covers 17 residues. Trimming removed 3 bases from V and 4 bases from J, with 22 bases in between. CDR3 in amino acids: CASSFHPRNGSIYEQYF. DNA of the CDR3: TGTGCCAGCAGCTTCCACCCTAGGAACGGGAGTATTTACGAGCAGTACTTC.

This clone was observed once. The gene calls are TRBV24-1 and TRBJ2-1; the match to TRBD2 covers 14 bases. CDR3 length equals 16 residues. Unmatched junction bases numbered 4, after V lost 5 bases and J lost 5 bases. The germline V gene has CDR1 KGHDR and CDR2 SFDVKD. CDR3 nucleotides: TGTGCCACCAGTGCCGGGACTAGCGGGAGCGACAATGAGCAGTTCTTC. This codes for CATSAGTSGSDNEQFF.

This chain uses TRBV18 with TRBJ2-4; 7 bases align to TRBD1. J was trimmed by 1 base and V by 4 bases; bases with no gene match: 4. The CDR3 has 15 amino acids. Germline V lookup: CDR1 KGHSH, CDR2 LQKENI. CDR3 bases: TGTGCCAGCTCACATACAGGGGTGGCCAAAAACATTCAGTACTTC. Protein sequence: CASSHTGVAKNIQYF.

The gene calls are TRBV6-2 or TRBV6-3 and TRBJ1-4, with D possibly matching TRBD1 (5 bases). This CDR3 has 11 residues. Germline V gives CDR1 MNHEY, CDR2 SVGEGT. V was cut by 5 bases and J by 8 bases, with 6 bases left in between. CDR3: CASSDSEKLFF. In DNA, the CDR3 is TGTGCCAGCAGTGACAGCGAAAAACTGTTTTTT.

This CDR3 reads CATSRDPGHEANEKLFF. CDR3 nucleotides: TGTGCCACCAGCAGAGATCCTGGCCACGAGGCTAATGAAAAACTGTTTTTT. The V call is TRBV15, the J call TRBJ1-4; D is unresolved. CDR1 is LNHNV and CDR2 is YYDKDF in the germline V gene (reference sequence). The CDR3 length is 17 residues. V shed 0 bases and J shed 3 bases, with 14 bases lying between them.

The genes are TRBV6-6 and TRBJ1-1; maybe TRBD1 (5 bases). The CDR3 totals 12 residues. The V and J ends lost 6 bases and 5 bases respectively, with 10 bases between them. CDR1 is MNHNY, CDR2 SVGAGI, per germline (reference sequence). The chain's CDR3 is CASSDRGTEAFF. The DNA for the CDR3 is TGTGCCAGCAGCGACCGGGGGACTGAAGCTTTCTTT.

At least ten counts were recorded for this clone. This chain joins TRBV5-1 and TRBJ1-2, with D possibly being TRBD1 (6 bases). Germline V CDR1 and CDR2: SGHRS, YFSETQ. V was trimmed by 4 bases and J by 2 bases, leaving 12 bases between them. The CDR3 totals 14 residues. The CDR3 region is CASSPDTGNYGYTF. The CDR3 region has the DNA TGCGCCAGCAGCCCAGATACAGGGAACTATGGCTACACCTTC. Full variable domain (outside the CDR3, taken from reference TRBV5-1 and TRBJ1-2): KAGVTQTPRYLIKTRGQQVTLSCSPISGHRSVSWYQQTPGQGLQFLFEYFSETQRNKGNFPGRFSGRQFSNSRSEMNVSTLELGDSALYLCASSPDTGNYGYTFGSGTRLTVV.

This chain joins TRBV29-1 and TRBJ1-2, with 10 bases fitting TRBD1. This CDR3 has 14 residues. V was pared by 4 bases and J by 2 bases, with 4 bases of the junction left unmatched. Germline V gene lookup returns CDR1 SQVTM and CDR2 ANQGSEA. Here the CDR3 DNA reads TGCAGCGTTGGCCTGGGACAGGGGAACTATGGCTACACCTTC. It codes for CSVGLGQGNYGYTF. Together with reference TRBV29-1 and TRBJ1-2, the CDR3 gives the full variable domain: SAVISQKPSRDICQRGTSLTIQCQVDSQVTMMFWYRQQPGQSLTLIATANQGSEATYESGFVIDKFPISRPNLTFSTLTVSNMSPEDSSIYLCSVGLGQGNYGYTFGSGTRLTVV.

The J gene is TRBJ1-2, the V gene TRBV21-1; the table's D call, TRBD1, was not checked against the DNA. TRBV21-1 is a listed pseudogene. The CDR3 is 15 amino acids. The CDR3 sequence is CASSIVSGTPPGYTF. CDR3 coding DNA: TGTGCCAGCAGCATCGTATCCGGGACACCTCCTGGCTACACCTTC.

The rearrangement joins TRBV19 to TRBJ1-6, with 7 positions matching TRBD1. Germline CDR1 reads LNHDA; CDR2 reads SQIVND (reference sequence). The CDR3 extends over 14 amino acids. V lost 7 bases, J lost 6 bases, and 6 bases stayed unmatched. CDR3 sequence: CASKDQGVNSPLHF. DNA for the CDR3: TGTGCCAGTAAGGACCAGGGGGTTAATTCACCCCTCCACTTT.

The chain uses TRBV28 and TRBJ1-5; D possibly corresponds to TRBD1 (6 bases). V was pared by 5 bases and J by 2 bases, with 13 bases between. CDR3 size: 15 residues. Germline CDR1 is MDHEN and CDR2 is SYDVKM. The CDR3 loop reads CASSQTGSGNQPQHF. CDR3 nucleotides: TGTGCCAGCAGTCAAACAGGGTCGGGCAATCAGCCCCAGCATTTT.

The chain carries TRBV5-1 and TRBJ1-5, with D tentatively TRBD1 (6 bases). V lost 4 bases to trimming and J lost 8 bases, with 16 bases between them. This CDR3 has 14 amino acids. CDR1 and CDR2 from the germline V gene are SGHRS and YFSETQ. The CDR3 DNA reads TGCGCCAGCAGCCAAGGGGGGGGCGGTGAGCCCCAGCATTTT. Residues: CASSQGGGGEPQHF.

The gene calls are TRBV5-1 and TRBJ2-1, with 10 bases lining up with TRBD2. V dropped 1 base and J dropped 7; count of bases not matched to a gene: 5. Germline V gene lookup returns CDR1 SGHRS and CDR2 YFSETQ. The CDR3 runs to 15 residues. The CDR3 region has the DNA TGCGCCAGCAGCTTGTTAACACTAGCGGGAAATGAGCAGTTCTTC. The encoded protein is CASSLLTLAGNEQFF.

The genes are TRBV5-1 and TRBJ2-3; TRBD1 agrees at 9 bases. V was clipped by 4 bases and J by 7 bases; unmatched bases: 16. The CDR3 runs to 17 residues. Germline-derived CDR1 and CDR2 are SGHRS and YFSETQ. The CDR3 DNA follows: TGCGCCAGCAGCCCTACGGGACAGGGTAGTGGAACCCATACGCAGTATTTT. It yields the protein CASSPTGQGSGTHTQYF.

This clone has just a few counts. This chain links TRBV2 with TRBJ2-3, with 7 nucleotides matching TRBD2. CDR1 is SNHLY, CDR2 FYNNEI, per germline. J lost 1 base, V lost 4 bases, and 5 bases had no gene match. This CDR3 has 15 amino acids. This chain's CDR3 is CASSAGLDGTDTQYF. CDR3 in DNA: TGTGCCAGCAGTGCAGGACTAGATGGCACAGATACGCAGTATTTT.

The rearrangement links TRBV28 to TRBJ2-6, with D possibly TRBD1 on 6 matching bases. The CDR3 totals 14 residues. From germline, CDR1 is MDHEN and CDR2 SYDVKM. The V end was cut by 6 bases, the J end by 2 bases, with 8 bases between. CDR3 sequence reads: CASSNRAGANVLTF. The DNA of the CDR3 is TGTGCCAGCAGCAACAGGGCTGGGGCCAACGTCCTGACTTTC.

The V and J genes are TRBV18 and TRBJ1-2; the D gene is possibly TRBD1 (5 bases). V lost 3 bases and J lost 5, with 13 bases in between. The CDR3 loop spans 14 amino acids. The germline V gene encodes CDR1 KGHSH and CDR2 LQKENI. In DNA form, the CDR3 reads TGTGCCAGCTCACCCGCGACAGCGGGTTATGGCTACACCTTC. It yields the protein CASSPATAGYGYTF.

The rearrangement uses TRBV19 and TRBJ2-5; 16 bases align to TRBD2. This CDR3 comprises 16 residues. Per the germline V gene, CDR1 is LNHDA and CDR2 is SQIVND (reference sequence). V lost 4 bases to trimming and J lost 6 bases; unmatched junction nucleotides: 5. CDR3 protein: CASSRGLAGGLKTQYF. DNA of the CDR3: TGTGCCAGTAGTAGGGGACTAGCGGGAGGGCTCAAGACCCAGTACTTC. The full variable domain, rest sourced from reference TRBV19 and TRBJ2-5, is DGGITQSPKYLFRKEGQNVTLSCEQNLNHDAMYWYRQDPGQGLRLIYYSQIVNDFQKGDIAEGYSVSREKKESFPLTVTSAQKNPTAFYLCASSRGLAGGLKTQYFGPGTRLLVL.

V and J are TRBV4-2 and TRBJ2-7; 7 bases agree with TRBD1. The V and J ends lost 3 bases and 2 bases, in that order; junction bases with no gene match: 13. The CDR3 runs to 17 residues. Germline V gene data show CDR1 as LGHNA and CDR2 as YNFKEQ. The DNA of the CDR3 is TGTGCCAGCAGCCAGTATCCACTCCGGGACAGAACCTACGAGCAGTACTTC. It translates to CASSQYPLRDRTYEQYF.

This rearrangement joins TRBV5-6 to TRBJ2-5; tentatively, D is TRBD1 (7 bases). Germline assignment: CDR1 SGHDT and CDR2 YYEEEE. Trimming took off 2 bases at V and 5 bases at J, with 10 bases between the two ends. CDR3 length equals 13 residues. CDR3 amino acids: CASSFAGGETQYF. CDR3 DNA sequence: TGTGCCAGCAGCTTCGCAGGGGGGGAGACCCAGTACTTC.

The genes are TRBV4-1 and TRBJ1-6; no reliable D call. CDR1 and CDR2 from the germline V gene are MGHRA and YSYEKL. Trimming left V 5 bases short and J 7 bases short, with 9 bases between. This CDR3 has 13 residues. The CDR3 DNA follows: TGCGCCAGCAGCTCCAGTGGCAATTCACCCCTCCACTTT. It yields the protein CASSSSGNSPLHF.